The sequence of this T cell receptor (beta chain) was determined in a study of esophageal squamous cell carcinoma under preoperative chemotherapy. Via MiXCR, TCRdb re-called the PCR reads, giving one row per CDR3 protein. The table lists about 32,000 distinct CDR3 sequences, 50% to 60% of them singletons. The CDR3 length is 13 residues. Germline lookup yields CDR1 MNHNS and CDR2 SASEGT. V was cut by 5 bases and J by 11 bases, with 17 bases left in between. Regarding time point: after preoperative PTX-NDP chemotherapy. The gene calls are TRBV6-1 and TRBJ2-3; the D gene is possibly TRBD1 (5 bases). This sample was gathered from a patient given preoperative chemotherapy. The receptor was derived from a human donor with esophageal squamous cell carcinoma. The donor label of this sample is uncertain. The CDR3 nucleotides read TGTGCCAGCAGTCAGGGAATCGGATATGAGCAGTATTTT. Amino acid sequence: CASSQGIGYEQYF.